The 10 T cell receptor beta chains listed next were all sequenced from one sample in a study of blood T cell repertoires in COVID-19. Clones were sequenced by immunoSEQ multiplex PCR, and TCRdb holds only the in-frame ones, with some missing. The sample contains approximately 170,000 clones, around 88% of which appear only once. Input material: PBMCs or T cells enriched from blood (not recorded which). The receptors shown here come from a woman in her forties or fifties in a cohort exposed to, infected with or recovered from COVID-19 (not recorded which).

J is TRBJ1-5 and V is TRBV25-1, with a weak D call TRBD1 (5 bases). This CDR3 spans 14 amino acids. Germline CDR1 MGHDK, CDR2 SYGVNS. V shed 0 bases and J shed 5 bases, with 8 bases lying between them. In nucleotides, the CDR3 is TGTGCCAGCAGTGAATACAGGGTGGATCAGCCCCAGCATTTT. It specifies CASSEYRVDQPQHF. The full variable domain, in which reference TRBV25-1 and TRBJ1-5 provide the parts outside the CDR3, is EADIYQTPRYLVIGTGKKITLECSQTMGHDKMYWYQQDPGMELHLIHYSYGVNSTEKGDLSSESTVSRIRTEHFPLTLESARPSHTSQYLCASSEYRVDQPQHFGDGTRLSIL.

A few counts support this clone. The CDR3 DNA reads TGTGCCAGCAGCGCGACAGGGGGCTCCTACTATGGCTACACCTTC. It specifies CASSATGGSYYGYTF. The chain combines TRBV28 with TRBJ1-2, with 10 bases aligning to TRBD1. V was pared by 6 bases and J by 3 bases, with 7 bases of the junction left unmatched. This CDR3 is 15 amino acids long. The germline CDR1 and CDR2 sequences are MDHEN and SYDVKM.

The J gene is TRBJ1-5, the V gene TRBV6-5; D unclear. The CDR3 is 13 amino acids. The V and J ends lost 9 bases and 6 bases respectively, with 15 bases between them. Germline assignment: CDR1 MNHEY and CDR2 SVGAGI. CDR3: CASKTEGGQPQHF. The DNA for the CDR3 is TGTGCCAGTAAAACCGAAGGAGGTCAGCCCCAGCATTTT.

The CDR3 loop reads CASSGARDRGERNTEAFF. The CDR3 DNA follows: TGTGCCAGCAGCGGAGCCCGGGACAGAGGGGAAAGGAACACTGAAGCTTTCTTT. The chain recombines TRBV5-4 with TRBJ1-1, with 7 bases aligning to TRBD1. V shed 4 bases, J shed 1 base, and the junction held 16 bases outside the gene matches. Germline V gene sequence: CDR1 SGHNT, CDR2 YYREEE (reference sequence). The CDR3 length is 18 residues.

J is TRBJ2-2 and V is TRBV9; TRBD2 is a possible D gene (6 bases). Germline values: CDR1 SGDLS, CDR2 YYNGEE. This CDR3 contains 14 residues. Between the trimmed V and J ends, which lost 7 bases and 5 bases, there was a span of 15 bases. CDR3 sequence reads: CASQNLAGTGELFF. The CDR3 nucleotides are TGTGCCAGCCAGAACCTCGCGGGGACCGGGGAGCTGTTTTTT. Variable domain in full (rest from reference TRBV9 and TRBJ2-2): DSGVTQTPKHLITATGQRVTLRCSPRSGDLSVYWYQQSLDQGLQFLIQYYNGEERAKGNILERFSAQQFPDLHSELNLSSLELGDSALYFCASQNLAGTGELFFGEGSRLTVL.

The J gene is TRBJ2-7, the V gene TRBV5-6; 8 positions match TRBD1. The CDR3 consists of 15 residues. Per germline, CDR1 SGHDT and CDR2 YYEEEE. V was clipped by 3 bases and J by 1 base; unmatched bases: 6. The CDR3 bases are TGTGCCAGCAGCTCCTTGGGACAGGAGTCCTACGAGCAGTACTTC. Translating it yields CASSSLGQESYEQYF.

CDR3 DNA sequence: TGTGCCAGTAGGGGAGGGAGTTTGCCCCAGCATTTT. This sequence encodes CASRGGSLPQHF. This chain uses TRBV19 with TRBJ1-5; D remains unclear. This CDR3 has 12 residues. V shed 6 bases and J shed 9 bases, with 12 bases lying between them. CDR1 is LNHDA and CDR2 is SQIVND in the germline V gene (reference sequence).

Ten or more counts support this clone. Other DNA sequences in this specimen translate into the identical CDR3. CDR3 in DNA: TGTGCCAGCCGGACTAGCGGTCCCAGCTACAATGAGCAGTTCTTC. Protein product: CASRTSGPSYNEQFF. This rearrangement joins TRBV19 to TRBJ2-1; 10 bases agree with TRBD2. V lost 9 bases to trimming and J lost 3 bases; unmatched junction nucleotides: 8. Germline CDR1 and CDR2: LNHDA and SQIVND (reference sequence). This CDR3 is 15 amino acids long. The full variable domain, in which reference TRBV19 and TRBJ2-1 provide the parts outside the CDR3, is DGGITQSPKYLFRKEGQNVTLSCEQNLNHDAMYWYRQDPGQGLRLIYYSQIVNDFQKGDIAEGYSVSREKKESFPLTVTSAQKNPTAFYLCASRTSGPSYNEQFFGPGTRLTVL.

The J gene is TRBJ2-6, the V gene TRBV5-1, with D unresolved. The CDR3 runs to 14 residues. V lost 7 bases and J lost 1, with 9 bases in between. Germline loops: CDR1 SGHRS, CDR2 YFSETQ. CDR3 sequence reads: CASALGSGANVLTF. The CDR3 region has the DNA TGCGCCAGCGCGCTAGGATCTGGGGCCAACGTCCTGACTTTC.

The rearrangement links TRBV12-3 or TRBV12-4 to TRBJ1-1, with 8 nucleotides matching TRBD1. V lost 4 bases and J lost 9; bases outside the gene matches: 4. This CDR3 has 12 amino acids. The CDR3 bases are TGTGCCAGCAGTTCCGACAGGGGCAAAGCTTTCTTT. Residues: CASSSDRGKAFF.